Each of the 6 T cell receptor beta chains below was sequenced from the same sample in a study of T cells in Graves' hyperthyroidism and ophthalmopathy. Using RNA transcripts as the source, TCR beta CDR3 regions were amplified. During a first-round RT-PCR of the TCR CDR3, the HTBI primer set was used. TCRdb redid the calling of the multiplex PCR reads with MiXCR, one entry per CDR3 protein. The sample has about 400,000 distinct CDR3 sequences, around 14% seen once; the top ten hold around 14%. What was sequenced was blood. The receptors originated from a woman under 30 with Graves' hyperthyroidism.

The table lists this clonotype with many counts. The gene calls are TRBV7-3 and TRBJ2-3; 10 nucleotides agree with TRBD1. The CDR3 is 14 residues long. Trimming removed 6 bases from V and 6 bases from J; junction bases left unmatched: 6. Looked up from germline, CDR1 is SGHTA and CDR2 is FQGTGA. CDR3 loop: CASRLGQGIDTQYF. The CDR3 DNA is TGTGCCAGCAGACTGGGACAGGGGATCGATACGCAGTATTTT. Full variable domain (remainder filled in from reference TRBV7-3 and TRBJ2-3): GAGVSQTPSNKVTEKGKYVELRCDPISGHTALYWYRQSLGQGPEFLIYFQGTGAADDSGLPNDRFFAVRPEGSVSTLKIQRTERGDSAVYLCASRLGQGIDTQYFGPGTRLTVL.

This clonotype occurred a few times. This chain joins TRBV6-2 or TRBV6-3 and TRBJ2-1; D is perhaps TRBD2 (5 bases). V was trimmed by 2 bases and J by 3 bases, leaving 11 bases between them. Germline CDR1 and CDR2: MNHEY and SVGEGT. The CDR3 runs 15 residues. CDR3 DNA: TGTGCCAGCAGTTACGGAGCGGCCAGCTACAATGAGCAGTTCTTC. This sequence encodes CASSYGAASYNEQFF.

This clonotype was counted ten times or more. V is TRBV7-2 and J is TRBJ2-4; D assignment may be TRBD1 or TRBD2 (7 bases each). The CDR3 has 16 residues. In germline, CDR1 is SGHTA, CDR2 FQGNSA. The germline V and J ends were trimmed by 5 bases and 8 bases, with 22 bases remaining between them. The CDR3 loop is CASSPSGRGGGHIQYF. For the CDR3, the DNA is TGTGCCAGCAGCCCCTCGGGGCGGGGAGGGGGCCACATTCAGTACTTC.

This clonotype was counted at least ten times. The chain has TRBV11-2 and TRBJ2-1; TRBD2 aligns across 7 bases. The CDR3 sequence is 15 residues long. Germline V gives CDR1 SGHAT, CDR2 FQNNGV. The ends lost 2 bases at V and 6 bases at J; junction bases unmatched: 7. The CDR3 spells CASSLLREGRNEQFF. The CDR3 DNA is TGTGCCAGCAGCTTACTTAGGGAGGGCCGCAATGAGCAGTTCTTC.

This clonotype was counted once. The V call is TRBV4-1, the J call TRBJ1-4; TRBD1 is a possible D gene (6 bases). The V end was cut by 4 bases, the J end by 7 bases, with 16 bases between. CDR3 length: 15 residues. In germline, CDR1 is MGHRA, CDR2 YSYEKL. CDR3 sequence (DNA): TGCGCCAGCAGCCCCACCGGGATGGGGGCTGAAAAACTGTTTTTT. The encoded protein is CASSPTGMGAEKLFF.

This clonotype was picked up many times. CDR3 amino acids: CATSDYREQNNEQFF. CDR3 sequence (DNA): TGTGCCACCAGTGATTACCGGGAGCAGAACAATGAGCAGTTCTTC. V and J are TRBV24-1 and TRBJ2-1, with D possibly being TRBD2 (6 bases). CDR1 is KGHDR, CDR2 SFDVKD, per germline. The CDR3 loop spans 15 amino acids. The ends were cut back, 2 bases at V and 5 bases at J, with 12 bases in the middle.